This T cell receptor (beta chain) was captured by sequencing in a study of blood T cell repertoires in COVID-19. Using immunoSEQ multiplex PCR, the repertoire was profiled, and TCRdb retains in-frame clones only, with some absent. The sample records about 220,000 clones, around 84% being singletons. The length of the CDR3 is 15 residues. Trimming stripped 0 bases from V and 1 base from J, with 6 bases between. Germline V gene lookup returns CDR1 LGHDT and CDR2 YNNKEL (reference sequence). The chain uses TRBV3-1 (or the pseudogene TRBV3-2) and TRBJ2-2; no clear D. The clonotype originates from a human donor in a cohort sampled during active COVID-19. The sequenced material came from peripheral blood. CDR3 DNA: TGTGCCAGCAGCCAAGATGGCAGGAACACCGGGGAGCTGTTTTTT. It translates to CASSQDGRNTGELFF.